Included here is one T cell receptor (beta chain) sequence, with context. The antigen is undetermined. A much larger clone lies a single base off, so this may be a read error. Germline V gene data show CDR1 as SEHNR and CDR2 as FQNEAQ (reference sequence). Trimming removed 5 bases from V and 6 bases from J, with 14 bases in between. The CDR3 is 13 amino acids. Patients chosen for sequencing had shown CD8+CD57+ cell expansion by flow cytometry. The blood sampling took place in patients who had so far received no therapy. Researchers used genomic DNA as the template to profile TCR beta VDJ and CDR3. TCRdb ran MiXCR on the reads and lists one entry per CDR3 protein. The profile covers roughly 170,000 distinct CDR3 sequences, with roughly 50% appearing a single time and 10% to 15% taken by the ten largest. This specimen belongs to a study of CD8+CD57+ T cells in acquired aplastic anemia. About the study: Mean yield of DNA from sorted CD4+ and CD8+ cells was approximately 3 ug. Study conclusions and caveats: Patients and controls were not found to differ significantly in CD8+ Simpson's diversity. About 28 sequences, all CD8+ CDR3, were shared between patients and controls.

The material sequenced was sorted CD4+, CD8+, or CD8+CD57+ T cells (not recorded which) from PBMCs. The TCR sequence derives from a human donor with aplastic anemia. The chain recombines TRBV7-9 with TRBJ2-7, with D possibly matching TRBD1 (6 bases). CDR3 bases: TGTGCCAGCAGCCCTCAAGGGGGTGGCGAGCAGTACTTC. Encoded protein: CASSPQGGGEQYF.